Shown below are 9 T cell receptor beta chains from a single sample sequenced in a study of blood T cell repertoires in COVID-19. Profiled with immunoSEQ multiplex PCR; TCRdb holds only in-frame clones, not every one. The sample has tens of thousands of clones; approximately 88% are singletons. The source material was peripheral blood. The receptors here all came from a human donor with active COVID-19. The donor label of this sample is uncertain.

V is TRBV7-9 and J is TRBJ1-1; 8 bases are shared with TRBD1. Germline CDR1 and CDR2: SEHNR and FQNEAQ (reference sequence). The trim removed 10 bases at V and 1 base at J, leaving 5 bases unmatched. The CDR3 has 13 residues. As DNA, the CDR3 is TGTGCCACCACCAGGGGGCCGAACACTGAAGCTTTCTTT. The encoded protein is CATTRGPNTEAFF.

The rearrangement links TRBV5-1 to TRBJ2-1; a weak D match, TRBD2 (6 bases). The CDR3 spans 15 residues. V was trimmed by 4 bases and J by 0 bases, leaving 11 bases between them. Germline values: CDR1 SGHRS, CDR2 YFSETQ. The CDR3 DNA reads TGCGCCAGCAGCCCTGGGGGGAACTCCTACAATGAGCAGTTCTTC. Translation: CASSPGGNSYNEQFF.

The chain recombines TRBV28 with TRBJ1-2; D gene uncertain. Trimming took off 4 bases at V and 5 bases at J, with 20 bases between the two ends. This CDR3 has 16 residues. Germline values: CDR1 MDHEN, CDR2 SYDVKM. Here the CDR3 reads CASSSTEVLLTYGYTF. Written as DNA, the CDR3 is TGTGCCAGCAGTTCGACGGAGGTTTTACTAACTTATGGCTACACCTTC.

There are many counts of this clone. The V call is TRBV5-1, the J call TRBJ1-1, with TRBD1 identical over 10 bases. CDR1 and CDR2 (germline): SGHRS, YFSETQ. V gave up 2 bases and J gave up 8 bases; unmatched junction bases: 3. The CDR3 is 13 amino acids. The CDR3 loop reads CASSFGQGVEAFF. DNA for the CDR3: TGCGCCAGCAGCTTCGGACAGGGGGTCGAAGCTTTCTTT.

This clone was seen only a few times. The V and J genes are TRBV6-5 and TRBJ2-3; D is perhaps TRBD2 (5 bases). CDR3 length: 14 residues. The germline V gene encodes CDR1 MNHEY and CDR2 SVGAGI. Trimming removed 6 bases at V and 0 bases at J, with 10 bases between. The CDR3 protein is CASSVSGSTDTQYF. The CDR3 DNA is TGTGCCAGCAGCGTTTCGGGGAGCACAGATACGCAGTATTTT.

The V gene is TRBV5-1, the J gene TRBJ1-1; 10 bases are shared with TRBD1. CDR1 is SGHRS and CDR2 is YFSETQ in the germline V gene. The J segment lost 1 base and the V segment lost 4 bases, leaving 4 bases of the junction unmatched. The CDR3 runs to 15 residues. The CDR3 DNA follows: TGCGCCAGCAGCCAAGGGACAGGGGCGAACACTGAAGCTTTCTTT. This encodes CASSQGTGANTEAFF.

The CDR3 is CASSQGREEGTDTQYF. As DNA, the CDR3 is TGTGCCAGCTCCCAGGGGAGGGAGGAAGGCACAGATACGCAGTATTTT. The gene calls are TRBV18 and TRBJ2-3; perhaps TRBD2 as D (7 bases). The germline V and J ends were trimmed by 6 bases and 1 base, with 17 bases remaining between them. Germline assignment: CDR1 KGHSH and CDR2 LQKENI. The CDR3 has 16 residues.

This chain uses TRBV4-1 with TRBJ2-7; 10 nucleotides match TRBD2. V was pared by 0 bases and J by 6 bases, with 17 bases of the junction left unmatched. Germline V lookup: CDR1 MGHRA, CDR2 YSYEKL. The CDR3 spans 19 residues. The chain's CDR3 is CASSQDRLSELAGFGEQYF. The CDR3 DNA sequence: TGCGCCAGCAGCCAAGATCGGCTGAGTGAACTAGCGGGATTCGGCGAGCAGTACTTC.

CDR3 DNA sequence: TGTGCCAGCAGCTTAGTCTCGGGGGCTGAAGCTTTCTTT. Translating it yields CASSLVSGAEAFF. J is TRBJ1-1 and V is TRBV7-9, with D possibly being TRBD1 (5 bases). Trimming took 1 base from V and 6 from J, leaving 9 bases between them. CDR3 size: 13 residues. Germline V lookup: CDR1 SEHNR, CDR2 FQNEAQ (reference sequence). Together with reference TRBV7-9 and TRBJ1-1, the CDR3 gives the full variable domain: DTGVSQNPRHKITKRGQNVTFRCDPISEHNRLYWYRQTLGQGPEFLTYFQNEAQLEKSRLLSDRFSAERPKGSFSTLEIQRTEQGDSAMYLCASSLVSGAEAFFGQGTRLTVV.